The entry below gives a single TCR beta chain sequence along with its context. This entry is derived from a study of CD8 T cells in ankylosing spondylitis. TCRdb re-derived calls from the 5' RACE reads in MiXCR, one entry per CDR3 protein. This table has hundreds of thousands of distinct CDR3 sequences, approximately 20% appearing once. Germline V CDR1 and CDR2: SGHAT, FQNNGV. This CDR3 contains 13 residues. Between the trimmed V and J ends, which lost 9 bases and 2 bases, there was a span of 14 bases. This receptor was identified in a male donor with ankylosing spondylitis or in good health (not recorded which). The sequenced material came from blood, either unsorted or a sorted T cell fraction (not recorded which). The rearrangement uses TRBV11-2 and TRBJ2-7; D is perhaps TRBD1 or TRBD2 (5 bases each). The DNA of the CDR3 is TGTGCCAGGTCCGGGGCCACCACCTACGAGCAGTACGTC. Residues: CARSGATTYEQYV.